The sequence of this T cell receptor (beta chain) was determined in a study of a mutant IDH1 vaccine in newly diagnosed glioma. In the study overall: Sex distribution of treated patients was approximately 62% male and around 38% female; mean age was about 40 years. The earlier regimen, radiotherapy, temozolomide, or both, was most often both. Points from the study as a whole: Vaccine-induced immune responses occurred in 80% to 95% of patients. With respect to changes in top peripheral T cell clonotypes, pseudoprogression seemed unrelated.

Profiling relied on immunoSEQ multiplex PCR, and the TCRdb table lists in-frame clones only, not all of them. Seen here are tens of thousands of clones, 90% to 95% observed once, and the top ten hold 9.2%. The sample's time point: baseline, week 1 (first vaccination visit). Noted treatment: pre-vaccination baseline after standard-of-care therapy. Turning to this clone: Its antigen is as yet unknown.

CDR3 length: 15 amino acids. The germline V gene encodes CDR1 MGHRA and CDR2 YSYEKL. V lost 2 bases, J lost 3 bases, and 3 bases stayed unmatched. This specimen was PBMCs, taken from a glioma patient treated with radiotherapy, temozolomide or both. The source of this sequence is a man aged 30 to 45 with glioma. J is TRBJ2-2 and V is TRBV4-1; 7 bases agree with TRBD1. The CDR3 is CASSQPGTDTGELFF. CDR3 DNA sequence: TGCGCCAGCAGCCAACCCGGGACAGACACCGGGGAGCTGTTTTTT.